The TCR beta chain described here comes from a study of blood T cell repertoires in COVID-19. Study at large: Sites across the United States, Italy and Spain contributed samples from acute and convalescent COVID-19. From T cells, B-cell-depleted T cells, or PBMCs came the material, which was cDNA or gDNA.

The authors' processing: Reference gene primer amplification yielded estimated nucleated cell counts. Sequencing was performed with immunoSEQ multiplex PCR; in TCRdb, only in-frame clones are kept and a portion is missing. The DNA gave D and trimming, while V, J and clone size come from that table. Found here are fewer than 250,000 clones, 80% to 90% of them singletons; the top ten hold roughly 8%. The CDR3 length is 14 residues. Between the trimmed V and J ends, which lost 7 bases and 6 bases, there was a span of 13 bases. Per the germline V gene, CDR1 is SNHLY and CDR2 is FYNNEI. Sequencing used peripheral blood. This clonotype originated in a woman in her fifties or sixties with active or convalescent COVID-19. The V gene is TRBV2, the J gene TRBJ1-6; the D is unclear. CDR3 sequence (DNA): TGTGCCAGCAATTACGACTTATTTAATTCACCCCTCCACTTT. As protein: CASNYDLFNSPLHF.